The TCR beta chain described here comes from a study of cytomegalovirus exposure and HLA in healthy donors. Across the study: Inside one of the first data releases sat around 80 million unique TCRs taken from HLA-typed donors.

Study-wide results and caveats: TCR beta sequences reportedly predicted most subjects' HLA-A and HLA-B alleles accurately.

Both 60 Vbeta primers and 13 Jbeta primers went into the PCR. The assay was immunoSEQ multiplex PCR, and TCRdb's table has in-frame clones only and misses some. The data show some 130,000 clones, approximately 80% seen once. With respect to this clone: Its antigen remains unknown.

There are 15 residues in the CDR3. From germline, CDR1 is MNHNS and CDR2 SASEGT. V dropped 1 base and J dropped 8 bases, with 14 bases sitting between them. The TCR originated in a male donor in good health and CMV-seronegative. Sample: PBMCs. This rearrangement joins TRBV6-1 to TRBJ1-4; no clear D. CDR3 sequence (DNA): TGTGCCAGCAGTGAAGGCGAACTGACTGCCGAAAAACTGTTTTTT. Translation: CASSEGELTAEKLFF.